Given below is one T cell receptor beta chain in context. Its specificity is unknown. The data are from a study of PD-1 blockade in classical Hodgkin lymphoma. Study-wide points: Lower baseline TCR diversity was reported for newly diagnosed patients than for healthy donors. CD4+ TCR diversity, unlike CD8+, rose significantly by C4D1.

Every patient was affected by relapse after autologous stem cell transplantation, while exposure to brentuximab vedotin was not uniform. Relapsed/refractory classical Hodgkin lymphoma patients had complete, partial or progressive responses. The protocol was immunoSEQ multiplex PCR, while the TCRdb copy is restricted to in-frame clones and leaves out a portion. Seen here are about 17,000 clones, more than 70% observed once, and the top ten hold 3.5% to 5%. The sequence derives from a human donor with classical Hodgkin lymphoma. The sample consisted of peripheral blood mononuclear cells (PBMCs), taken at baseline.

CDR3 residues: CATSRRTGGEQYF. Here the CDR3 DNA reads TGTGCCACCAGCAGGAGGACAGGGGGCGAGCAGTACTTC. V and J are TRBV15 and TRBJ2-7; 10 bases match TRBD1. Trimming took 3 bases from V and 6 from J; bases not matched to a gene: 2. Germline CDR1 and CDR2: LNHNV and YYDKDF (reference sequence). There are 13 residues in the CDR3. The variable domain in full, completed from reference TRBV15 and TRBJ2-7, reads DAMVIQNPRYQVTQFGKPVTLSCSQTLNHNVMYWYQQKSSQAPKLLFHYYDKDFNNEADTPDNFQSRRPNTSFCFLDIRSPGLGDTAMYLCATSRRTGGEQYFGPGTRLTVT.